This TCR beta chain was sequenced during a study of early stage breast cancer tumors. Using immunoSEQ multiplex PCR, the repertoire was profiled, and TCRdb retains in-frame clones only, with some absent. The sample includes 35,000 to 45,000 clones, around 68% seen only once; the top ten take roughly 7%. Sequencing was done on a sample of blood. The sequence was obtained from a person aged 55 to 69 with breast cancer.

CDR3 region: CASSLLQGDYEQYF. The DNA of the CDR3 is TGTGCCAGCAGCTTGTTGCAGGGCGACTACGAGCAGTACTTC. The chain carries TRBV5-5 and TRBJ2-7; D perhaps matches TRBD1 (5 bases). Deletions cut 1 base from V and 3 bases from J, with 11 bases between. CDR1 SGHKS and CDR2 YYEKEE come from the germline V gene (reference sequence). The CDR3 length is 14 residues.